A selection of T cell receptor beta chains follows, all from one sample in a study of blood T cells in healthy people across ages. TCRdb analysed the 5' RACE reads with MiXCR anew, one entry per CDR3 protein. The sample shows approximately 800,000 distinct CDR3 sequences, more than 35% of them seen only once. Sequencing input: blood. Every receptor here comes from a man older than 75 in good health. The CDR3 runs from the conserved cysteine through the conserved F or W. The D gene is left open where the match is weak. Clone sizes are given selectively: once, few, many, or a class where the clone is expanded.

>TRBV29-1|-|-|TRBJ2-2
CSVDTTGSTGELFF
TGCAGCGTTGATACAACAGGGTCGACCGGGGAGCTGTTTTTT
>TRBV29-1|TRBD1|few|TRBJ2-1
CSVDRANEQFF
TGCAGCGTCGACAGGGCTAATGAGCAGTTCTTC
>TRBV15|-|-|TRBJ2-7
CATSRDVVAYEQYF
TGTGCCACCAGCAGAGATGTGGTGGCCTACGAGCAGTACTTC
>TRBV9|-|-|TRBJ2-1
CASSETSGRGTYNEQFF
TGTGCCAGCAGCGAGACCAGTGGGCGGGGGACATACAATGAGCAGTTCTTC
>TRBV29-1|-|-|TRBJ2-3
CSVAFAASTDTQYF
TGCAGCGTTGCCTTCGCGGCTAGCACAGATACGCAGTATTTT
>TRBV7-9|-|-|TRBJ2-5
CASSPKGYQETQYF
TGTGCCAGCAGCCCGAAGGGGTACCAAGAGACCCAGTACTTC
>TRBV12-3/TRBV12-4|-|few|TRBJ1-2
CASRTNGRPHNYGYTF
TGTGCCAGCAGGACCAACGGACGACCGCATAACTATGGCTACACCTTC
>TRBV20-1|TRBD2|-|TRBJ2-1
CGAPMTSGSLGSYNEQFF
TGCGGTGCCCCTATGACTAGCGGGAGTCTGGGCTCCTACAATGAGCAGTTCTTC
>TRBV10-3|-|-|TRBJ2-3
CAISGTISTDTQYF
TGTGCCATCAGTGGAACTATTAGCACAGATACGCAGTATTTT
>TRBV21-1|-|once|TRBJ2-1
CASTKPPGLGGPLSEQFF
TGTGCCAGCACGAAGCCCCCGGGACTAGGTGGTCCTTTGAGCGAGCAGTTCTTC